The T cell receptor beta chain under discussion was sequenced for a study of OX40 agonist ivuxolimab in advanced cancers. The overall study: The dose-escalation group included hepatocellular carcinoma, melanoma, renal cell carcinoma and head and neck cancer. Three patients got partial responses; one had hepatocellular carcinoma and two had cutaneous melanoma. Study-wide points: The authors also found low normalized T-cell clonal expansion in some nonresponders.

This clone was recorded once. Antigen unknown. CDR1 and CDR2 from the germline V gene are MDHEN and SYDVKM. V trimming: 4 bases; J trimming: 0 bases; junction bases outside the gene matches: 13. The length of the CDR3 is 19 residues. Assay used: immunoSEQ multiplex PCR; TCRdb lists only in-frame clones, some missing. The sample gives approximately 92,000 clones, approximately 93% of which show up once; about 0.19% is in the top ten. Systemic immunosuppression or a history of autoimmune disease excluded patients. The chain uses TRBV28 and TRBJ2-2; 8 bases match TRBD2. The clonotype comes from an adult with an advanced solid tumor such as melanoma, head and neck, liver or kidney cancer. The sequences come from CD4+ or CD8+ T cells sorted from blood, collected in a trial of the OX40 agonist ivuxolimab. The CDR3 bases are TGTGCCAGCAGTTCGGTTCCCCCCGGGGGGGCCTCGAACACCGGGGAGCTGTTTTTT. It is translated as CASSSVPPGGASNTGELFF. Full variable domain (remainder filled in from reference TRBV28 and TRBJ2-2): DVKVTQSSRYLVKRTGEKVFLECVQDMDHENMFWYRQDPGLGLRLIYFSYDVKMKEKGDIPEGYSVSREKKERFSLILESASTNQTSMYLCASSSVPPGGASNTGELFFGEGSRLTVL.